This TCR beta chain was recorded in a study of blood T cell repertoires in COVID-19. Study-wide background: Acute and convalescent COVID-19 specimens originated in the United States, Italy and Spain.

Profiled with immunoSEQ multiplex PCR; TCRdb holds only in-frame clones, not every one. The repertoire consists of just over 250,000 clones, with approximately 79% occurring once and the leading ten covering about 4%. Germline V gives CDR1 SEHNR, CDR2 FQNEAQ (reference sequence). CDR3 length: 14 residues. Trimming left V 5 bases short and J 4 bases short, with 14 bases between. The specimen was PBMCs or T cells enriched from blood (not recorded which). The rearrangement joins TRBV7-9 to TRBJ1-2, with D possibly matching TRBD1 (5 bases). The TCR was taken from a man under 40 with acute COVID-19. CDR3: CASSIIQGSYGYTF. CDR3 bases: TGTGCCAGCAGCATCATTCAGGGTAGCTATGGCTACACCTTC.